The 22 T cell receptor beta chains given below trace back to one sample, sequenced in a study of shared clonotypes between healthy human individuals. Produced via immunoSEQ multiplex PCR; TCRdb's table is partial and in-frame only. The profile covers some 580,000 clones, with about 97% appearing a single time and around 0.06% taken by the ten largest. Sequencing input: naive CD4+ T cells sorted from blood. This sample's subset: CD45RA+ positively selected. The receptors here all came from a woman between 25 and 40 years old in good health.

V is TRBV2 and J is TRBJ1-2; no clear D. The CDR3 runs to 12 residues. V lost 6 bases, J lost 1 base, and 6 bases lay in between. Germline V gene lookup returns CDR1 SNHLY and CDR2 FYNNEI. The CDR3 DNA reads TGTGCCAGCAGGCAGGTTAACTATGGCTACACCTTC. Protein product: CASRQVNYGYTF.

The chain couples TRBV18 to TRBJ2-2; the D is unclear. The V and J ends lost 3 bases and 3 bases respectively, with 2 bases between them. Germline V gives CDR1 KGHSH, CDR2 LQKENI. CDR3 length: 12 amino acids. The chain's CDR3 is CASSPYTGELFF. The DNA for the CDR3 is TGTGCCAGCTCACCCTACACCGGGGAGCTGTTTTTT.

The chain recombines TRBV27 with TRBJ2-3, with D possibly TRBD1 on 8 matching bases. V lost 7 bases to trimming and J lost 4 bases, with 21 bases between them. Germline values: CDR1 MNHEY, CDR2 SMNVEV (reference sequence). The CDR3 is made up of 16 amino acids. The CDR3 DNA reads TGTGCCAGCATTCCAGGACAGGGCGGGGGTCCAGATACGCAGTATTTT. Its translation: CASIPGQGGGPDTQYF.

The chain employs TRBV20-1 and TRBJ2-5; no definite D call. CDR1 is DFQATT and CDR2 is SNEGSKA in the germline V gene (reference sequence). The CDR3 runs to 10 residues. V lost 3 bases and J 8 bases, leaving 7 bases between the germline ends. CDR3 in amino acids: CSASLVTQYF. The CDR3 coding sequence is TGCAGTGCTAGTCTAGTAACCCAGTACTTC.

The chain has TRBV11-3 and TRBJ2-2; D unresolved. This CDR3 contains 15 residues. Germline-derived CDR1 and CDR2 are SGHNT and YENEEA. Trimming left V 5 bases short and J 10 bases short, with 20 bases between. The CDR3 DNA follows: TGTGCCAGCAGCGAACGGCGTGTAAGTTCGGTGGAGCTGTTTTTT. Protein sequence: CASSERRVSSVELFF.

The chain recombines TRBV27 with TRBJ2-7; D perhaps matches TRBD2 (5 bases). Germline V gene sequence: CDR1 MNHEY, CDR2 SMNVEV (reference sequence). This CDR3 contains 13 residues. Trimming left V 7 bases short and J 6 bases short, with 16 bases between. CDR3 region: CASTSFAGSEQYF. Here the CDR3 DNA reads TGTGCCAGCACCTCCTTTGCGGGCTCCGAGCAGTACTTC.

The chain employs TRBV30 and TRBJ1-4; no firm D call. CDR3 length equals 13 residues. Germline values: CDR1 GTSNPN, CDR2 SVGIG (reference sequence). The V end was cut by 2 bases, the J end by 4 bases, with 8 bases between. In nucleotides, the CDR3 is TGTGCCTGGAGTCTTCAGATTAATGAAAAACTGTTTTTT. Translated, it gives CAWSLQINEKLFF.

The chain couples TRBV7-9 to TRBJ2-1; possible D gene TRBD2, 5 bases. The CDR3 runs 13 residues. V lost 5 bases to trimming and J lost 7 bases, with 12 bases between them. From germline, CDR1 is SEHNR and CDR2 FQNEAQ (reference sequence). For the CDR3, the DNA is TGTGCCAGCAGCACAACTTCGGGGAATGAGCAGTTCTTC. It yields the protein CASSTTSGNEQFF.

The chain couples TRBV4-1 to TRBJ1-1, with 7 nucleotides matching TRBD1. The CDR3 length is 15 residues. The J segment lost 0 bases and the V segment lost 3 bases, leaving 4 bases of the junction unmatched. Germline V gene lookup returns CDR1 MGHRA and CDR2 YSYEKL. For the CDR3, the DNA is TGCGCCAGCAGCCATGGGGACAGCCTGAACACTGAAGCTTTCTTT. This gives the protein CASSHGDSLNTEAFF.

The chain combines TRBV7-3 with TRBJ1-1; 9 bases map to TRBD1. V was pared by 5 bases and J by 5 bases, with 6 bases of the junction left unmatched. CDR1 and CDR2 (germline): SGHTA, FQGTGA. The CDR3 sequence is 14 residues long. The CDR3 reads CASSLRQGETEAFF. The CDR3 nucleotides are TGTGCCAGCAGCCTACGACAGGGGGAAACTGAAGCTTTCTTT.

J is TRBJ2-2 and V is TRBV27; weak D call: TRBD2 (6 bases). V lost 6 bases, J lost 3 bases, and 14 bases lay in between. The CDR3 totals 15 residues. CDR1 is MNHEY, CDR2 SMNVEV, per germline (reference sequence). In DNA form, the CDR3 reads TGTGCCAGCAGGAACTGGGACTTTCACACCGGGGAGCTGTTTTTT. Its protein is CASRNWDFHTGELFF.

The chain uses TRBV5-1 and TRBJ2-1, with a tentative D call TRBD2 (6 bases). Germline assignment: CDR1 SGHRS and CDR2 YFSETQ. CDR3 size: 13 residues. Deletions cut 1 base from V and 6 bases from J, with 8 bases between. The DNA of the CDR3 is TGCGCCAGCAGCTTGCACGGGAGCAATGAGCAGTTCTTC. This translates into CASSLHGSNEQFF. The full variable domain, with the rest looked up from reference TRBV5-1 and TRBJ2-1, is KAGVTQTPRYLIKTRGQQVTLSCSPISGHRSVSWYQQTPGQGLQFLFEYFSETQRNKGNFPGRFSGRQFSNSRSEMNVSTLELGDSALYLCASSLHGSNEQFFGPGTRLTVL.

The chain is built from TRBV5-1 and TRBJ2-4; 7 bases agree with TRBD1. Trimming cost V 3 bases and J 2 bases; bases outside gene matches: 5. Germline-derived CDR1 and CDR2 are SGHRS and YFSETQ. The CDR3 contains 15 residues. This CDR3 reads CASSYEQGTKNIQYF. CDR3 nucleotide sequence: TGCGCCAGCAGCTACGAACAGGGGACCAAAAACATTCAGTACTTC.

V usage is TRBV27 and J usage is TRBJ1-4; D may be TRBD1 (6 bases). Looked up from germline, CDR1 is MNHEY and CDR2 is SMNVEV (reference sequence). Deletions cut 8 bases from V and 3 bases from J, with 10 bases between. This CDR3 contains 13 residues. This chain's CDR3 is CASRDIPNEKLFF. As DNA, the CDR3 is TGTGCCAGCCGGGACATTCCTAATGAAAAACTGTTTTTT.

This chain links TRBV6-5 with TRBJ2-5; D may be TRBD1 (5 bases). The V gene lost 0 bases and the J gene lost 1 base, with 9 bases spanning the gap. Per germline, CDR1 MNHEY and CDR2 SVGAGI. This CDR3 spans 15 amino acids. CDR3 DNA: TGTGCCAGCAGTTACTCTTCTCAGGGCCAAGAGACCCAGTACTTC. This codes for CASSYSSQGQETQYF.

The chain uses TRBV9 and TRBJ2-2, with 9 bases lining up with TRBD2. The CDR3 consists of 14 residues. CDR1 is SGDLS, CDR2 YYNGEE, per germline. J lost 5 bases, V lost 7 bases, and 6 bases had no gene match. CDR3 DNA sequence: TGTGCCAGCTTAGCGGGGGAATCTACCGGGGAGCTGTTTTTT. Its protein is CASLAGESTGELFF. The whole variable domain, remainder taken from reference TRBV9 and TRBJ2-2, is DSGVTQTPKHLITATGQRVTLRCSPRSGDLSVYWYQQSLDQGLQFLIQYYNGEERAKGNILERFSAQQFPDLHSELNLSSLELGDSALYFCASLAGESTGELFFGEGSRLTVL.

This clone was recorded once. This CDR3 reads CASSEWGRIPDTQYF. The CDR3 region has the DNA TGTGCCAGCAGTGAGTGGGGGAGGATCCCAGATACGCAGTATTTT. This chain connects TRBV6-1 to TRBJ2-3; perhaps TRBD2 as D (6 bases). CDR3 length: 15 amino acids. Germline loops: CDR1 MNHNS, CDR2 SASEGT. V lost 3 bases to trimming and J lost 4 bases, with 14 bases between them.

The chain employs TRBV11-3 and TRBJ2-2; D is undetermined. The CDR3 extends over 13 amino acids. Germline CDR1 is SGHNT and CDR2 is YENEEA. Trimming shortened V by 1 base and J by 6 bases, and 6 bases separated the two germline ends. The CDR3 region is CASSLVLAGELFF. CDR3 bases: TGTGCCAGCAGCTTAGTTCTGGCCGGGGAGCTGTTTTTT.

This clone appeared a single time. The J gene is TRBJ1-1, the V gene TRBV14; D is undetermined. The V end lost 4 bases, the J end lost 9 bases, and 18 bases lay between the germline ends. Germline assignment: CDR1 SGHDN and CDR2 FVKESK. The CDR3 loop spans 14 amino acids. The CDR3 nucleotides read TGTGCCAGCAGCCCACAGCGATGGGGTACGAAAGCTTTCTTT. Translated: CASSPQRWGTKAFF.

This clone came up once. This chain joins TRBV9 and TRBJ2-7; D ambiguous. CDR3 size: 13 residues. Germline lookup yields CDR1 SGDLS and CDR2 YYNGEE. V shed 0 bases and J shed 2 bases, with 6 bases lying between them. The CDR3 DNA follows: TGTGCCAGCAGCGTAGCCGGGCCCTACGAGCAGTACTTC. Translated, it gives CASSVAGPYEQYF.

The rearrangement links TRBV5-1 to TRBJ2-5; 13 bases agree with TRBD2. The V segment lost 3 bases and the J segment 2 bases; nucleotides outside the gene matches: 7. Germline V gives CDR1 SGHRS, CDR2 YFSETQ. CDR3 size: 17 residues. CDR3 DNA sequence: TGCGCCAGCAGCTCCAGGACTAGCGGGGGACGGCAAGAGACCCAGTACTTC. Its translation is CASSSRTSGGRQETQYF.

The V gene is TRBV4-1, the J gene TRBJ1-5; 11 nucleotides agree with TRBD1. Looked up from germline, CDR1 is MGHRA and CDR2 is YSYEKL. The CDR3 length is 20 residues. V gave up 5 bases and J gave up 0 bases; unmatched junction bases: 15. The CDR3 nucleotides are TGCGCCAGCAGCTCCAACGCCGGACAGGGGGCCCTTTATAGCAATCAGCCCCAGCATTTT. Translating gives CASSSNAGQGALYSNQPQHF.